The 25 T cell receptor beta chains below come from one sample, sequenced in a study of blood T cell repertoires in COVID-19 (dated by TCRdb to 2018 to 2021). Libraries came from the immunoSEQ multiplex PCR assay. Drawn from immuneACCESS, this table holds only the in-frame rearrangements with V and J called that TCRdb kept. Clones are partly lost; checked studies trace under half to an unresolved V gene and leave the rest unexplained. In all, the sample holds some 110,000 clones, and about four fifths of those were seen once. The ten largest clones add up to approximately 10% of the sample. Sequencing was done on a sample of peripheral blood. Receptor source: a woman between 65 and 79 years old with acute or convalescent COVID-19.

V is TRBV13 and J is TRBJ2-5; D is possibly TRBD1 (5 bases). This CDR3 has 15 residues. Between the trimmed V and J ends, which lost 6 bases and 2 bases, there was a span of 16 bases. The V gene's germline CDR1 is PRHDT and CDR2 FYEKMQ (reference sequence). The CDR3 nucleotides are TGTGCCAGCAGACCCGGACAAGGTCCACAAGAGACCCAGTACTTC. It specifies CASRPGQGPQETQYF.

The chain couples TRBV15 to TRBJ2-1, with TRBD2 identical over 15 bases. The CDR3 runs to 21 residues. Germline CDR1 and CDR2: LNHNV and YYDKDF (reference sequence). The ends lost 4 bases at V and 1 base at J; junction bases unmatched: 14. CDR3 loop: CATSTETGTSGRRGSYNEQFF. DNA of the CDR3: TGTGCCACCAGCACTGAAACCGGGACTAGCGGGAGGAGGGGATCCTACAATGAGCAGTTCTTC.

The chain has TRBV11-2 and TRBJ1-1, with 8 bases aligning to TRBD1. Germline V lookup: CDR1 SGHAT, CDR2 FQNNGV. This CDR3 comprises 13 residues. V dropped 5 bases and J dropped 3; count of bases not matched to a gene: 2. CDR3 coding DNA: TGTGCCAGCAGCGCGGACAGGGACACTGAAGCTTTCTTT. It codes for CASSADRDTEAFF.

V gene TRBV4-1 combines with J gene TRBJ1-3; D gene ambiguous. Germline CDR1 reads MGHRA; CDR2 reads YSYEKL. Trimming removed 1 base at V and 2 bases at J, with 18 bases between. The CDR3 runs 18 residues. The CDR3 sequence: CASSQASGRTAAGNTIYF. DNA of the CDR3: TGCGCCAGCAGCCAAGCTTCCGGGCGTACAGCGGCTGGAAACACCATATATTTT.

The CDR3 spells CASSGGSNYGYTF. The CDR3 DNA reads TGTGCCAGCAGTGGGGGCTCAAACTATGGCTACACCTTC. The rearrangement joins TRBV2 to TRBJ1-2, with D tentatively TRBD1 (5 bases). Germline V lookup: CDR1 SNHLY, CDR2 FYNNEI. CDR3 length equals 13 residues. The ends were cut back, 4 bases at V and 2 bases at J, with 8 bases in the middle.

This chain connects TRBV5-4 to TRBJ1-1; TRBD1 is a possible D gene (5 bases). The CDR3 totals 13 residues. Trimming removed 2 bases from V and 4 bases from J, with 9 bases in between. The germline V gene encodes CDR1 SGHNT and CDR2 YYREEE (reference sequence). This chain's CDR3 is CASSFLGGTEAFF. CDR3 in DNA: TGTGCCAGCAGCTTTCTGGGGGGCACTGAAGCTTTCTTT.

The V and J genes are TRBV7-2 and TRBJ2-5; the D gene is possibly TRBD1 (5 bases). Germline V gene data show CDR1 as SGHTA and CDR2 as FQGNSA. Trimming pared 5 bases from V and 4 bases from J, leaving 11 bases between. CDR3 length: 13 residues. The CDR3 DNA is TGTGCCAGCAGCCTAGGACAAAGAGAGACCCAGTACTTC. Translation: CASSLGQRETQYF.

The rearrangement links TRBV7-2 to TRBJ1-1; 7 bases are shared with TRBD1. The trim removed 6 bases at V and 4 bases at J, leaving 5 bases unmatched. Germline V gene data show CDR1 as SGHTA and CDR2 as FQGNSA. The CDR3 runs to 13 residues. In nucleotides, the CDR3 is TGTGCCAGCAGTTCGACAGGGACCACTGAAGCTTTCTTT. This translates into CASSSTGTTEAFF.

The DNA of the CDR3 is TGCGCCAGCAGCTTGGAGACTAGCGCCCACAATGAGCAGTTCTTC. Encoded protein: CASSLETSAHNEQFF. This chain connects TRBV5-1 to TRBJ2-1; 8 nucleotides line up with TRBD2. V lost 0 bases to trimming and J lost 5 bases; unmatched junction nucleotides: 4. In germline, CDR1 is SGHRS, CDR2 YFSETQ. The length of the CDR3 is 15 residues. Using reference TRBV5-1 and TRBJ2-1 for the parts outside the CDR3, the full variable domain is KAGVTQTPRYLIKTRGQQVTLSCSPISGHRSVSWYQQTPGQGLQFLFEYFSETQRNKGNFPGRFSGRQFSNSRSEMNVSTLELGDSALYLCASSLETSAHNEQFFGPGTRLTVL.

The chain is built from TRBV30 and TRBJ2-7, with a weak D call TRBD1 (6 bases). V was clipped by 1 base and J by 2 bases, with 9 bases between them. This CDR3 comprises 13 residues. CDR1 GTSNPN and CDR2 SVGIG come from the germline V gene (reference sequence). CDR3 sequence reads: CAWSGTVPYEQYF. The CDR3 DNA is TGTGCCTGGAGTGGGACAGTTCCCTACGAGCAGTACTTC.

J is TRBJ2-7 and V is TRBV6-5, with 7 nucleotides matching TRBD2. The J segment lost 0 bases and the V segment lost 6 bases, leaving 8 bases of the junction unmatched. Germline loops: CDR1 MNHEY, CDR2 SVGAGI. The CDR3 has 15 amino acids. CDR3 bases: TGTGCCAGCAGCCTACCAGCGGGGATCTCCTACGAGCAGTACTTC. Translating gives CASSLPAGISYEQYF.

This chain joins TRBV4-1 and TRBJ1-1; tentative D call: TRBD1 (5 bases). V was pared by 5 bases and J by 4 bases, with 14 bases between. Germline loops: CDR1 MGHRA, CDR2 YSYEKL. This CDR3 is built from 14 residues. As DNA, the CDR3 is TGCGCCAGCAGCGTTCCAGGGTCAGGCACTGAAGCTTTCTTT. It encodes CASSVPGSGTEAFF.

The V gene is TRBV7-2, the J gene TRBJ2-6, with 8 nucleotides matching TRBD1. In germline, CDR1 is SGHTA, CDR2 FQGNSA. J lost 3 bases, V lost 5 bases, and 9 bases had no gene match. There are 17 residues in the CDR3. In nucleotides, the CDR3 is TGTGCCAGCAGCCCTCAGGGGGCAAACTTTGGGGCCAACGTCCTGACTTTC. This gives the protein CASSPQGANFGANVLTF.

This clone was counted only a few times. CDR3 sequence (DNA): TGTGCCAGCAGCTACCGGGACACGACCACAGATACGCAGTATTTT. Translation gives CASSYRDTTTDTQYF. The rearrangement links TRBV14 to TRBJ2-3; tentatively, D is TRBD1 (6 bases). CDR3 size: 15 residues. Per the germline V gene, CDR1 is SGHDN and CDR2 is FVKESK. V lost 5 bases and J 2 bases, leaving 14 bases between the germline ends.

V is TRBV7-2 and J is TRBJ2-1; 8 bases map to TRBD2. Germline V gene sequence: CDR1 SGHTA, CDR2 FQGNSA. The CDR3 contains 18 residues. V was pared by 4 bases and J by 5 bases, with 16 bases of the junction left unmatched. The DNA of the CDR3 is TGTGCCAGCAGCTCCCCGGGACTAGGGGGGCGGGCCAACAATGAGCAGTTCTTC. Translation: CASSSPGLGGRANNEQFF.

The chain carries TRBV9 and TRBJ2-3, with 9 bases fitting TRBD2. The germline V gene has CDR1 SGDLS and CDR2 YYNGEE. Unmatched junction bases numbered 4, after V lost 0 bases and J lost 2 bases. The CDR3 has 16 residues. The CDR3 spells CASSVAAGGVTDTQYF. The CDR3 coding sequence is TGTGCCAGCAGCGTAGCTGCGGGAGGGGTCACAGATACGCAGTATTTT.

The rearrangement links TRBV7-6 to TRBJ2-3; 8 bases are a match to TRBD2. CDR3 size: 17 residues. The germline V gene has CDR1 SGHVS and CDR2 FNYEAQ. Unmatched junction bases numbered 16, after V lost 5 bases and J lost 6 bases. CDR3 protein: CASSAQKREWAQDTQYF. CDR3 in DNA: TGTGCCAGCAGCGCCCAGAAGCGGGAGTGGGCACAGGATACGCAGTATTTT. Based on the CDR3 plus reference TRBV7-6 and TRBJ2-3, the full variable domain is GAGVSQSPRYKVTKRGQDVALRCDPISGHVSLYWYRQALGQGPEFLTYFNYEAQQDKSGLPNDRFSAERPEGSISTLTIQRTEQRDSAMYRCASSAQKREWAQDTQYFGPGTRLTVL.

In its sample, this clone was seen a few times. The V call is TRBV6-4, the J call TRBJ1-1, with D unclear. The V gene's germline CDR1 is MRHNA and CDR2 SNTAGT. V was pared by 5 bases and J by 0 bases, with 7 bases between. This CDR3 region has 13 residues. Here the CDR3 DNA reads TGTGCCAGCAGTCCCCAAATGAACACTGAAGCTTTCTTT. Translation gives CASSPQMNTEAFF.

This clone was seen more than once but under ten times. The chain links TRBV7-3 to TRBJ2-3, with D possibly being TRBD1 (5 bases). V lost 6 bases and J lost 0, with 16 bases in between. Germline CDR1 reads SGHTA; CDR2 reads FQGTGA. This CDR3 is built from 16 residues. The CDR3 protein is CASSLVPAGSTDTQYF. The CDR3 coding sequence is TGTGCCAGCAGTCTAGTGCCGGCAGGGAGCACAGATACGCAGTATTTT.

V gene TRBV18 combines with J gene TRBJ2-3, with a weak D call TRBD1 (6 bases). Trimming shortened V by 4 bases and J by 6 bases, and 14 bases separated the two germline ends. This CDR3 region has 14 residues. CDR1 and CDR2 (germline): KGHSH, LQKENI. The chain's CDR3 is CASSRDRLMDTQYF. In DNA, the CDR3 is TGTGCCAGCTCACGAGACAGGCTGATGGATACGCAGTATTTT.

The chain carries TRBV10-3 and TRBJ2-7; 10 nucleotides align to TRBD2. The CDR3 is made up of 14 amino acids. Losses at the gene ends were 6 bases for V and 4 bases for J; bases not matched to a gene: 6. Germline-derived CDR1 and CDR2 are ENHRY and SYGVKD. For the CDR3, the DNA is TGTGCCATCAGCCCTAGCGGGGGTCCTTACGAGCAGTACTTC. Its protein is CAISPSGGPYEQYF.

This clone was detected only a few times. This chain connects TRBV5-6 to TRBJ1-2; D is unclear. This CDR3 is 15 amino acids long. CDR1 is SGHDT and CDR2 is YYEEEE in the germline V gene. The V end lost 2 bases, the J end lost 2 bases, and 13 bases lay between the germline ends. Here the CDR3 reads CASSFLSGYNYGYTF. The CDR3 nucleotides read TGTGCCAGCAGCTTTCTTTCAGGTTACAACTATGGCTACACCTTC.

The gene calls are TRBV5-4 and TRBJ2-7; D is unclear. Trimming cost V 1 base and J 0 bases, with 8 bases left between them. This CDR3 contains 14 residues. CDR1 is SGHNT, CDR2 YYREEE, per germline (reference sequence). CDR3 protein: CASSLYLTSYEQYF. CDR3 in DNA: TGTGCCAGCAGCTTGTACCTAACCTCCTACGAGCAGTACTTC. The whole variable domain, filled in from reference TRBV5-4 and TRBJ2-7, reads ETGVTQSPTHLIKTRGQQVTLRCSSQSGHNTVSWYQQALGQGPQFIFQYYREEENGRGNFPPRFSGLQFPNYSSELNVNALELDDSALYLCASSLYLTSYEQYFGPGTRLTVT.

As concerns this clone: The sample contains more than one DNA sequence encoding this CDR3. This chain joins TRBV19 and TRBJ2-1; 7 bases align to TRBD2. The V segment lost 1 base and the J segment 0 bases; nucleotides outside the gene matches: 0. Germline CDR1 LNHDA, CDR2 SQIVND (reference sequence). The CDR3 consists of 15 residues. The CDR3 sequence is CASSIVAGSYNEQFF. In DNA form, the CDR3 reads TGTGCCAGTAGTATAGTAGCGGGCTCCTACAATGAGCAGTTCTTC.

This clone was seen just once. The rearrangement uses TRBV24-1 and TRBJ2-1, with D maybe TRBD1 (6 bases). The germline gives CDR1 KGHDR, CDR2 SFDVKD. The length of the CDR3 is 16 residues. V lost 3 bases and J lost 4, with 15 bases in between. For the CDR3, the DNA is TGTGCCACCAGTGATGGGAAGACAGGACCTTACAATGAGCAGTTCTTC. Translation gives CATSDGKTGPYNEQFF.